One sample yielded the 20 T cell receptor beta chains listed below, sequenced in a study of vaccination effects on CD4 cells after COVID-19. Their antigens remain unidentified. TCRdb's table, derived via immunoSEQ multiplex PCR, lists solely in-frame clones and lacks some. The sample contains 25,000 to 35,000 clones, about 81% of which appear only once. Antigen-specific CD4+ T cell clonotypes were called by their expansion after viral peptide-pool culture in ViraFEST. It was after roughly 11 days of culture that CD4+ T cells were isolated. In the vaccine recipients, nucleocapsid antibodies were negative and there was no prior SARS-CoV-2 infection. This specimen consisted of CD4+ T cells from PBMCs cultured with SARS-CoV-2 spike peptides, obtained before COVID-19 vaccination. The receptor set was obtained from a human donor who received a COVID-19 vaccine.

The CDR3 DNA follows: TGTGCCAGCAGCACCCGGACAGGGACAGGCGAGCAGTACTTC. As protein: CASSTRTGTGEQYF. The J gene is TRBJ2-7, the V gene TRBV5-4; TRBD1 matches 8 bases. CDR1 SGHNT and CDR2 YYREEE come from the germline V gene (reference sequence). This CDR3 comprises 14 residues. The J segment lost 6 bases and the V segment lost 4 bases, leaving 9 bases of the junction unmatched.

The J gene is TRBJ1-3, the V gene TRBV10-3; D ambiguous. Trimming removed 6 bases from V and 3 bases from J, with 3 bases in between. This CDR3 region has 11 residues. The germline V gene encodes CDR1 ENHRY and CDR2 SYGVKD. DNA for the CDR3: TGTGCCATCAGCAGTGGAAACACCATATATTTT. Amino acids: CAISSGNTIYF.

The chain carries TRBV2 and TRBJ2-7, with 10 bases aligning to TRBD2. CDR3 length: 16 residues. J gave up 6 bases and V 2 bases, and 10 bases lay outside the gene matches. Germline-derived CDR1 and CDR2 are SNHLY and FYNNEI. CDR3 region: CASSERSSGRYSEQYF. Written as DNA, the CDR3 is TGTGCCAGCAGTGAAAGGTCTAGCGGGAGATATTCCGAGCAGTACTTC.

The CDR3 loop reads CASSLAGTPNYGYTF. The DNA for the CDR3 is TGTGCCAGCAGCTTGGCGGGGACCCCTAACTATGGCTACACCTTC. The rearrangement links TRBV5-8 to TRBJ1-2; perhaps TRBD1 as D (5 bases). The V gene's germline CDR1 is SGHTS and CDR2 YDEGEE. CDR3 length: 15 residues. Deletions cut 0 bases from V and 0 bases from J, with 9 bases between.

The genes are TRBV5-4 and TRBJ2-7; TRBD1 agrees at 8 bases. Germline V gene lookup returns CDR1 SGHNT and CDR2 YYREEE (reference sequence). The V segment lost 2 bases and the J segment 10 bases; nucleotides outside the gene matches: 14. This CDR3 has 15 amino acids. This CDR3 reads CASSLRGAGQEIQYF. Here the CDR3 DNA reads TGTGCCAGCAGCTTACGCGGGGCGGGACAGGAAATTCAGTACTTC.

V and J are TRBV5-1 and TRBJ1-2, with a weak D call TRBD1 (5 bases). V gave up 0 bases and J gave up 3 bases, with 12 bases separating them. The CDR3 sequence is 15 residues long. The germline V gene has CDR1 SGHRS and CDR2 YFSETQ. This CDR3 reads CASSLAVRADYGYTF. CDR3 nucleotide sequence: TGCGCCAGCAGCTTGGCGGTCAGGGCGGACTATGGCTACACCTTC.

This chain joins TRBV7-2 and TRBJ1-3; no firm D call. In germline, CDR1 is SGHTA, CDR2 FQGNSA. The CDR3 is made up of 14 amino acids. Trimming took off 2 bases at V and 0 bases at J, with 5 bases between the two ends. CDR3 nucleotides: TGTGCCAGCAGCTTATACAGCTCTGGAAACACCATATATTTT. It codes for CASSLYSSGNTIYF.

V and J are TRBV13 and TRBJ1-1; D possibly corresponds to TRBD1 (5 bases). Between the trimmed V and J ends, which lost 5 bases and 1 base, there was a span of 14 bases. Germline V gives CDR1 PRHDT, CDR2 FYEKMQ (reference sequence). The CDR3 has 15 residues. This chain's CDR3 is CASSIQGPWNTEAFF. The CDR3, as DNA: TGTGCCAGCAGCATCCAGGGACCTTGGAACACTGAAGCTTTCTTT.

This rearrangement joins TRBV5-1 to TRBJ1-2, with D possibly TRBD1 on 6 matching bases. The CDR3 is 13 residues long. CDR1 is SGHRS and CDR2 is YFSETQ in the germline V gene. Trimming took 7 bases from V and 1 from J, leaving 11 bases between them. This CDR3 reads CASRPDSNYGYTF. The DNA of the CDR3 is TGCGCCAGCCGCCCGGACAGTAACTATGGCTACACCTTC.

This clone occurred a few times. This chain joins TRBV18 and TRBJ1-5, with TRBD1 as a possible D gene (6 bases). This CDR3 has 14 residues. Trimming shortened V by 6 bases and J by 7 bases, and 16 bases separated the two germline ends. Germline V CDR1 and CDR2: KGHSH, LQKENI. This CDR3 reads CASSSVTGPQPQHF. The CDR3 DNA is TGTGCCAGCTCGTCCGTTACAGGGCCCCAGCCCCAGCATTTT.

The chain couples TRBV6-4 to TRBJ1-3; tentatively, D is TRBD1 (6 bases). Trimming removed 6 bases at V and 2 bases at J, with 17 bases between. Germline V lookup: CDR1 MRHNA, CDR2 SNTAGT. The CDR3 extends over 16 amino acids. The CDR3 DNA sequence: TGTGCCAGCAGGGGGGCGCCTATCCCCCCTGGAAACACCATATATTTT. It is translated as CASRGAPIPPGNTIYF.

The gene calls are TRBV6-5 and TRBJ1-1, with 10 bases matching TRBD1. Per the germline V gene, CDR1 is MNHEY and CDR2 is SVGAGI. This CDR3 has 12 amino acids. Trimming took 7 bases from V and 10 from J; bases not matched to a gene: 6. The CDR3 nucleotides are TGTGCCAGCATACCGGGACAGGGGTTAGCTTTCTTT. It yields the protein CASIPGQGLAFF.

This chain links TRBV2 with TRBJ2-2; 9 nucleotides line up with TRBD2. The CDR3 spans 15 residues. J was trimmed by 5 bases and V by 4 bases; bases with no gene match: 5. Germline V CDR1 and CDR2: SNHLY, FYNNEI. The CDR3 DNA sequence: TGTGCCAGCAGTGTTAGCGGGAGTAGGACCGGGGAGCTGTTTTTT. It codes for CASSVSGSRTGELFF.

The rearrangement uses TRBV19 and TRBJ2-2; 7 positions agree with TRBD1. Germline V gene data show CDR1 as LNHDA and CDR2 as SQIVND (reference sequence). With V trimmed by 7 bases and J by 1 base, 3 bases remained unmatched. CDR3 size: 14 residues. As DNA, the CDR3 is TGTGCCAGTACCCGGACAGGGAACACCGGGGAGCTGTTTTTT. It yields the protein CASTRTGNTGELFF.

This clone has a handful of counts. The V call is TRBV9, the J call TRBJ1-5, with D possibly TRBD1 on 6 matching bases. V dropped 4 bases and J dropped 1 base, with 12 bases sitting between them. Germline assignment: CDR1 SGDLS and CDR2 YYNGEE. The CDR3 covers 15 residues. CDR3 protein: CASSPGAGSNQPQHF. For the CDR3, the DNA is TGTGCCAGCAGCCCGGGGGCGGGGAGCAATCAGCCCCAGCATTTT.

The CDR3 nucleotides are TGTGCCAGCAGTTTTCAGGGTACAGATACGCAGTATTTT. Encoded protein: CASSFQGTDTQYF. The chain uses TRBV28 and TRBJ2-3; D is possibly TRBD1 (5 bases). V shed 3 bases and J shed 3 bases, with 7 bases lying between them. Germline CDR1 MDHEN, CDR2 SYDVKM. The CDR3 has 13 residues.

J is TRBJ2-7 and V is TRBV3-1 (or the pseudogene TRBV3-2); the match to TRBD2 covers 11 bases. Germline V gene lookup returns CDR1 LGHDT and CDR2 YNNKEL (reference sequence). V shed 3 bases, J shed 3 bases, and the junction held 4 bases outside the gene matches. This CDR3 has 15 amino acids. DNA for the CDR3: TGTGCCAGCAGCCATCCAGGGACTAGCGGCTACGAGCAGTACTTC. Protein: CASSHPGTSGYEQYF.

In DNA, the CDR3 is TGTGCCAGCAGCCCTAGACAGGGTGTGAGTACGCAGTATTTT. This gives the protein CASSPRQGVSTQYF. The chain employs TRBV7-2 and TRBJ2-3; TRBD1 agrees at 7 bases. V lost 5 bases, J lost 8 bases, and 10 bases stayed unmatched. Germline CDR1 reads SGHTA; CDR2 reads FQGNSA. This CDR3 has 14 residues.

The chain uses TRBV11-2 and TRBJ1-5; the match to TRBD1 covers 8 bases. CDR3 size: 13 residues. The ends lost 5 bases at V and 5 bases at J; junction bases unmatched: 2. Germline values: CDR1 SGHAT, CDR2 FQNNGV. The CDR3 region is CASSPDRDQPQHF. As DNA, the CDR3 is TGTGCCAGCAGCCCGGACAGGGATCAGCCCCAGCATTTT.

This clone was found a few times. The CDR3 loop is CASSARTGTGNYGYTF. The CDR3 DNA follows: TGTGCCAGCAGTGCTCGGACAGGGACCGGTAACTATGGCTACACCTTC. The V call is TRBV6-1, the J call TRBJ1-2, with TRBD1 matching over 8 bases. The CDR3 contains 16 residues. CDR1 and CDR2 from the germline V gene are MNHNS and SASEGT. V dropped 4 bases and J dropped 1; count of bases not matched to a gene: 8.